This TCR beta chain originates from a study of OX40 agonist ivuxolimab in advanced cancers. About the study: Head and neck, renal cell, melanoma or hepatocellular carcinoma were the cancers that dose-escalation patients had. Regarding the study as a whole: On average, CD8+ T cells had more expanded clones than CD4+.

Some clones are missing from TCRdb's copy, which holds only in-frame ones; the method was immunoSEQ multiplex PCR. Among roughly 90,000 clones listed, 87% were seen once. About this clone: Antigen: not known.

The clonotype was recovered from an adult with an advanced solid tumor such as melanoma, head and neck, liver or kidney cancer. Sample: CD4+ or CD8+ T cells sorted from blood, taken in a trial of the OX40 agonist ivuxolimab.

The CDR3 spells CAWSVSDPREKLFF. In nucleotides, the CDR3 is TGTGCCTGGAGCGTTTCGGACCCGAGGGAAAAACTGTTTTTT. The rearrangement links TRBV30 to TRBJ1-4; unclear D gene. V was clipped by 3 bases and J by 8 bases, with 16 bases between them. This CDR3 spans 14 amino acids. Germline V CDR1 and CDR2: GTSNPN, SVGIG (reference sequence).